The rows below give T cell receptor beta chains drawn from one sample of a study of radiotherapy plus CTLA-4 blockade in lung cancer. Some clones are missing from TCRdb's copy, which holds only in-frame ones; the method was immunoSEQ multiplex PCR. The sample consists of roughly 66,000 clones, about four fifths of them appearing once. The sequencing here drew on peripheral blood, taken from a patient treated with radiotherapy plus ipilimumab. These receptors were collected from a human donor with non-small cell lung cancer who had a partial response to radiotherapy plus ipilimumab. CDR3s include the opening cysteine and the closing phenylalanine or tryptophan. Fields, in order: clone size, D gene, J gene, V gene, CDR3 protein, CDR3 DNA. A D gene is named only where the DNA matches it firmly. Clone sizes are given selectively: once, few, many, or a class where the clone is expanded.

-	-	TRBJ2-1	TRBV5-1	CASSLERNSYNEQFF	TGCGCCAGCAGCTTGGAGCGGAACTCCTACAATGAGCAGTTCTTC
-	TRBD2	TRBJ2-5	TRBV9	CASSPGTIQETQYF	TGTGCCAGCAGCCCCGGGACTATCCAAGAGACCCAGTACTTC
-	TRBD1	TRBJ1-1	TRBV9	CASSVGVTGGTEAFF	TGTGCCAGCAGCGTAGGTGTGACAGGGGGCACTGAAGCTTTCTTT
-	TRBD1	TRBJ2-4	TRBV11-2	CASSHIRGPVDKNIQYF	TGTGCCAGCAGCCACATCAGGGGGCCAGTGGACAAAAACATTCAGTACTTC
-	TRBD2	TRBJ2-2	TRBV7-8	CASSRLAGANTGELFF	TGTGCCAGCAGCCGACTAGCGGGAGCGAACACCGGGGAGCTGTTTTTT
-	TRBD1	TRBJ1-2	TRBV19	CASREDRAHGYTF	TGTGCCAGTAGGGAGGACAGGGCTCATGGCTACACCTTC
-	TRBD2	TRBJ2-7	TRBV11-2	CASSLVLAGGHAYEQYF	TGTGCCAGCAGCTTAGTTCTAGCGGGAGGCCATGCCTACGAGCAGTACTTC
-	-	TRBJ2-5	TRBV5-1	CVSSPSTSRETQYF	TGCGTCAGCAGCCCGTCGACTAGTCGAGAGACCCAGTACTTC
-	TRBD1	TRBJ2-7	TRBV5-8	CASSVGWGQGDEQYF	TGTGCCAGCAGCGTCGGGTGGGGACAGGGAGATGAGCAGTACTTC
-	TRBD1	TRBJ1-3	TRBV28	CASSSPGQTSGNTIYF	TGTGCCAGCAGTTCACCGGGACAGACCTCTGGAAACACCATATATTTT
-	TRBD1	TRBJ1-1	TRBV6-5	CASSYGQGGTEAFF	TGTGCCAGCAGTTACGGACAGGGCGGCACTGAAGCTTTCTTT
-	TRBD2	TRBJ2-1	TRBV11-2	CASSLDGLAGAGNYNEQFF	TGTGCCAGCAGCTTAGATGGCCTAGCGGGAGCTGGTAACTACAATGAGCAGTTCTTC
-	TRBD1	TRBJ1-3	TRBV6-1	CASSRQGSSGNTIYF	TGTGCCAGCAGTAGACAGGGCTCCTCTGGAAACACCATATATTTT
-	TRBD2	TRBJ2-7	TRBV29-1	CSVTIAGNEQYF	TGCAGCGTGACAATAGCGGGAAACGAGCAGTACTTC
few	TRBD2	TRBJ2-1	TRBV11-2	CASSPVRGRARGEQFF	TGTGCCAGCAGCCCTGTAAGAGGGAGGGCTAGGGGTGAGCAGTTCTTC
-	-	TRBJ1-2	TRBV27	CASSFNVGDGYTF	TGTGCCAGCAGTTTTAATGTAGGGGATGGCTACACCTTC
once	TRBD1	TRBJ2-7	TRBV27	CASSSRGTAVYEQYF	TGTGCCAGCAGTTCCCGTGGGACAGCAGTATACGAGCAGTACTTC
once	TRBD1	TRBJ2-7	TRBV7-2	CASSLGRDREEYF	TGTGCCAGCAGCTTAGGTCGGGACAGGGAGGAATACTTC
-	-	TRBJ1-1	TRBV28	CASSLWAQRAEAFF	TGTGCCAGCAGTTTATGGGCCCAGAGGGCTGAAGCTTTCTTT
once	-	TRBJ1-4	TRBV7-9	CASSLDSEGSWNEKLFF	TGTGCCAGCAGCTTAGACTCCGAGGGATCGTGGAATGAAAAACTGTTTTTT
-	TRBD1	TRBJ1-2	TRBV19	CASSRIDREVDGYTF	TGTGCCAGTAGTAGAATTGACAGGGAGGTTGACGGCTACACCTTC
-	-	TRBJ2-3	TRBV13	CASSLGGDTQYF	TGTGCCAGCAGCTTAGGTGGCGATACGCAGTATTTT
-	-	TRBJ1-1	TRBV2	CASSSQGPVEAFF	TGTGCCAGCTCATCACAGGGACCCGTGGAAGCTTTCTTT
few	TRBD1	TRBJ1-2	TRBV6-1	CASVRQGEIYGYTF	TGTGCCAGCGTCCGACAGGGGGAGATCTATGGCTACACCTTC
-	-	TRBJ2-7	TRBV4-1	CASSHNTYEQYF	TGCGCCAGCAGCCACAACACCTACGAGCAGTACTTC
-	-	TRBJ2-1	TRBV27	CASRGPEGQFF	TGTGCCAGCAGGGGTCCTGAGGGGCAGTTCTTC
-	TRBD2	TRBJ2-7	TRBV5-4	CASSTGGSLYEQYF	TGTGCCAGCAGCACGGGGGGGTCACTCTACGAGCAGTACTTC
-	TRBD2	TRBJ2-3	TRBV7-3	CASSSLAGGADTQYF	TGTGCCAGCAGCTCCCTAGCGGGAGGGGCAGATACGCAGTATTTT
-	-	TRBJ1-5	TRBV19	CASSIVQGKDFSSNQPQHF	TGTGCCAGTAGTATAGTGCAGGGTAAAGACTTTTCTAGCAATCAGCCCCAGCATTTT
-	TRBD1	TRBJ2-7	TRBV28	CASTRTGGEYEQYF	TGTGCCAGCACAAGAACAGGGGGCGAGTACGAGCAGTACTTC
-	-	TRBJ2-2	TRBV5-1	CASSFPRSSTGELFF	TGCGCCAGCAGCTTCCCCAGGTCGAGCACCGGGGAGCTGTTTTTT
-	-	TRBJ2-2	TRBV5-1	CASSSVHLGGVNTGELFF	TGCGCCAGCAGCTCCGTACATCTGGGCGGGGTGAACACCGGGGAGCTGTTTTTT
-	-	TRBJ2-4	TRBV28	CATHGNQDIQYF	TGTGCCACCCACGGGAATCAGGACATTCAGTACTTC
-	TRBD1	TRBJ1-1	TRBV18	CASSPGTGWNEAFF	TGTGCCAGCTCACCAGGGACAGGGTGGAATGAAGCTTTCTTT
-	-	TRBJ1-1	TRBV5-4	CASSLAGGVGITEAFF	TGTGCCAGCAGCTTGGCCGGGGGGGTAGGTATCACTGAAGCTTTCTTT
-	TRBD1	TRBJ2-6	TRBV7-3	CASSLGTGSSGANVLTF	TGTGCCAGCAGCTTAGGGACAGGTAGCTCTGGGGCCAACGTCCTGACTTTC
-	-	TRBJ1-1	TRBV5-6	CASSLQPNTEAFF	TGTGCCAGCAGCCTACAGCCGAACACTGAAGCTTTCTTT
-	TRBD1	TRBJ1-2	TRBV28	CASSPRTGVVFGYTF	TGTGCCAGCAGTCCCCGGACAGGGGTCGTTTTCGGCTACACCTTC
-	-	TRBJ1-2	TRBV23-1	CASSQSRSVANYGYTF	TGCGCCAGCAGTCAATCCAGGTCCGTCGCTAACTATGGCTACACCTTC
-	-	TRBJ1-5	TRBV5-1	CASSLGAASNQPQHF	TGCGCCAGCAGCTTAGGGGCTGCGAGCAATCAGCCCCAGCATTTT
-	TRBD1	TRBJ1-2	TRBV7-8	CASSLRTGKGYTF	TGTGCCAGCAGCCTGCGGACAGGGAAAGGCTACACCTTC